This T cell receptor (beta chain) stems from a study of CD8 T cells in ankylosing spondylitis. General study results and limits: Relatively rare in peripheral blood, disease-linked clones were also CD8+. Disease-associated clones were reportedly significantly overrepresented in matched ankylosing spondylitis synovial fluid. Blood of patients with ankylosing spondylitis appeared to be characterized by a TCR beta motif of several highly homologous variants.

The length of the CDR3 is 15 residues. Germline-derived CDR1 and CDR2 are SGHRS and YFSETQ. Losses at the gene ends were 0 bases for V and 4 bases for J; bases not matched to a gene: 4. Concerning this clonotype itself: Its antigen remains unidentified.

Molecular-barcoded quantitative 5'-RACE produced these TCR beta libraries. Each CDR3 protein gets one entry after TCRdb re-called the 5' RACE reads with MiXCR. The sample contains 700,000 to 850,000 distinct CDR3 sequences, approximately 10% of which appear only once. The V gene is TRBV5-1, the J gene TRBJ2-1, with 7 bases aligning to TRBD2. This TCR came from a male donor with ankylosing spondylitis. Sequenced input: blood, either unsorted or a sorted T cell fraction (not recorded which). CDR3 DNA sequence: TGCGCCAGCAGCTTGGGTGGGACTAAATACAATGAGCAGTTCTTC. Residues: CASSLGGTKYNEQFF. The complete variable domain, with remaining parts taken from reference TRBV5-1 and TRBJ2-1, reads KAGVTQTPRYLIKTRGQQVTLSCSPISGHRSVSWYQQTPGQGLQFLFEYFSETQRNKGNFPGRFSGRQFSNSRSEMNVSTLELGDSALYLCASSLGGTKYNEQFFGPGTRLTVL.